These T cell receptor beta chains were read from a single sample in a study of glioma-infiltrating T cells after dendritic cell vaccination. Profiled with immunoSEQ multiplex PCR; TCRdb holds only in-frame clones, not every one. This sample has roughly 85,000 clones, with 75% to 90% found just once. Sequences were derived from blood, sampled after dendritic cell vaccination. These receptor sequences come from a human donor with glioblastoma. Each CDR3 is given with its conserved first and last residue. The order of the fields is D gene, clone size, J gene, V gene, CDR3 protein, CDR3 DNA. A D gene is named only where the DNA matches it firmly. Part of the rows lack a size; the others show once, few, many or a class for expanded clones.

>TRBD1|-|TRBJ1-5|TRBV7-2
CASTTQTGSNQPQHF
TGTGCCTCAACCACCCAGACAGGGAGCAATCAGCCCCAGCATTTT
>-|-|TRBJ2-3|TRBV9
CASSVATADTQYF
TGTGCCAGCAGCGTAGCCACGGCAGATACGCAGTATTTT
>-|-|TRBJ2-7|TRBV27
CASSLSLSRGYEQYF
TGTGCCAGCAGTTTATCGTTAAGCAGGGGCTACGAGCAGTACTTC
>-|-|TRBJ1-4|TRBV10-3
CAISPRGNEKLFF
TGTGCCATCAGCCCGAGAGGGAATGAAAAACTGTTTTTT
>-|once|TRBJ2-7|TRBV4-3
CASSQEVGNYEQYF
TGCGCCAGCAGCCAAGAAGTGGGCAACTACGAGCAGTACTTC
>TRBD1|-|TRBJ1-5|TRBV5-1
CASSGGTGRNQPQHF
TGCGCCAGCAGCGGGGGGACAGGTAGAAATCAGCCCCAGCATTTT
>TRBD2|-|TRBJ2-3|TRBV5-4
CASSSSGLRTDTQYF
TGTGCCAGCAGCTCCTCGGGACTACGCACAGATACGCAGTATTTT
>TRBD2|-|TRBJ2-2|TRBV15
CATSRGAGGPFRGELFF
TGTGCCACCAGCAGAGGAGCGGGGGGGCCGTTCAGGGGGGAGCTGTTTTTT
>-|few|TRBJ2-5|TRBV7-2
CASSFSGTIQETQYF
TGTGCCAGCAGCTTTTCCGGGACAATACAAGAGACCCAGTACTTC
>-|-|TRBJ1-2|TRBV4-3
CASSQEDGLYGYTF
TGCGCCAGCAGCCAAGAGGATGGGCTCTATGGCTACACCTTC
>-|-|TRBJ2-5|TRBV21-1
CASSNWDRGRRGMVETQYF
TGTGCCAGCAGCAATTGGGACAGGGGGCGAAGAGGTATGGTAGAGACCCAGTACTTC
>-|once|TRBJ2-2|TRBV6-1
CASSGLLRNTGELFF
TGTGCCAGCAGTGGTTTATTGCGGAACACCGGGGAGCTGTTTTTT
>-|once|TRBJ1-5|TRBV9
CASSDSGNFQPQHF
TGTGCCAGCAGCGATTCAGGGAATTTCCAGCCCCAGCATTTT
>-|few|TRBJ1-2|TRBV18
CASSTDSNYGYTF
TGTGCCAGCTCAACCGACAGTAACTATGGCTACACCTTC
>TRBD1|-|TRBJ1-2|TRBV5-5
CASSLRDRAAIGYTF
TGTGCCAGCAGCTTGCGAGACAGGGCGGCCATTGGCTACACCTTC
>-|once|TRBJ2-2|TRBV9
CASSVSSQGSTGELFF
TGTGCCAGCAGCGTATCCTCTCAGGGAAGCACCGGGGAGCTGTTTTTT
>TRBD2|-|TRBJ2-3|TRBV29-1
CSVEGAAGVGGTDTQYF
TGCAGCGTTGAAGGGGCAGCGGGAGTAGGTGGCACAGATACGCAGTATTTT
>-|-|TRBJ1-3|TRBV15
CATGGGPGNTIYF
TGTGCCACCGGGGGGGGGCCTGGAAACACCATATATTTT
>-|-|TRBJ1-1|TRBV7-9
CASSPSGSEAFF
TGTGCCAGCAGCCCCTCAGGGTCTGAAGCTTTCTTT
>-|-|TRBJ1-2|TRBV28
CATTGPGSYGYTF
TGTGCCACGACAGGCCCAGGGTCCTATGGCTACACCTTC
>-|-|TRBJ2-1|TRBV28
CASSFGRGLYNEQFF
TGTGCCAGCAGTTTCGGGCGGGGATTATACAATGAGCAGTTCTTC
>-|-|TRBJ2-2|TRBV15
CATSRESGTGELFF
TGTGCCACCAGCAGAGAGTCAGGAACCGGGGAGCTGTTTTTT
>TRBD1|few|TRBJ1-4|TRBV2
CASSPPGQGTGEKLFF
TGTGCCAGCAGCCCACCGGGACAGGGGACGGGGGAAAAACTGTTTTTT
>-|medium-sized|TRBJ1-5|TRBV7-9
CASSLVQVNQPQHF
TGTGCCAGCAGCTTAGTACAGGTCAATCAGCCCCAGCATTTT
>TRBD2|-|TRBJ2-2|TRBV6-1
CASSEVRGGNTGELFF
TGTGCCAGCAGTGAAGTGCGGGGGGGCAACACCGGGGAGCTGTTTTTT
>TRBD2|-|TRBJ2-2|TRBV7-8
CASSLSGLAGGYTNTGELFF
TGTGCCAGCAGCTTATCGGGACTAGCGGGGGGCTACACGAACACCGGGGAGCTGTTTTTT
>TRBD2|-|TRBJ2-7|TRBV5-4
CASSGTSYEQYF
TGTGCCAGCAGCGGGACTAGTTACGAGCAGTACTTC
>-|-|TRBJ1-1|TRBV10-2
CASSESMGGRGQAFF
TGCGCCAGCAGTGAGTCGATGGGAGGGCGGGGGCAAGCTTTCTTT
>-|once|TRBJ1-1|TRBV7-2
CASSSPGARTEAFF
TGTGCCAGCAGCTCTCCAGGGGCGCGGACTGAAGCTTTCTTT
>-|-|TRBJ2-7|TRBV27
CASSPKNREYEQYF
TGTGCCAGCAGTCCCAAAAACAGGGAATACGAGCAGTACTTC
>TRBD2|-|TRBJ2-7|TRBV11-1
CASSLAGGYHEQYF
TGTGCCAGCAGCTTGGCGGGAGGGTACCACGAGCAGTACTTC
>-|once|TRBJ2-3|TRBV5-1
CASSSTTTDTQYF
TGCGCCAGCAGCTCAACAACCACAGATACGCAGTATTTT
>TRBD1|-|TRBJ1-1|TRBV5-1
CASSQDRPDTEAFF
TGCGCCAGCAGCCAGGACAGGCCCGACACTGAAGCTTTCTTT
>TRBD2|-|TRBJ2-2|TRBV9
CASSDVAGGPTGELFF
TGTGCCAGCAGCGACGTAGCGGGGGGCCCCACCGGGGAGCTGTTTTTT
>-|few|TRBJ2-3|TRBV6-4
CSPGARTDTQYF
TGTTCCCCCGGAGCTAGAACAGATACGCAGTATTTT
>TRBD1|-|TRBJ1-5|TRBV6-1
CASSEADRAGQPQHF
TGTGCCAGCAGTGAAGCGGACAGGGCGGGGCAGCCCCAGCATTTT
>TRBD2|-|TRBJ2-1|TRBV6-6
CASGIAGNEQFF
TGTGCCAGCGGGATAGCGGGCAATGAGCAGTTCTTC
>-|-|TRBJ2-5|TRBV5-1
CASSKDLQGTQYF
TGCGCCAGCAGCAAGGACCTACAGGGGACCCAGTACTTC
>-|-|TRBJ2-7|TRBV6-5
CASSYSTTGEQYF
TGTGCCAGCAGTTACTCGACTACGGGGGAGCAGTACTTC
>TRBD2|-|TRBJ2-7|TRBV6-6
CASSRLALDEQYF
TGTGCCAGCAGCCGACTAGCGTTAGACGAGCAGTACTTC
>TRBD1|-|TRBJ2-5|TRBV7-3
CASSLGTGPTGETQYF
TGTGCCAGCAGCTTAGGGACAGGACCTACGGGGGAGACCCAGTACTTC
>TRBD1|-|TRBJ2-4|TRBV6-5
CASRPGQGGKNIQYF
TGTGCCAGCAGACCCGGACAGGGAGGCAAAAACATTCAGTACTTC
>TRBD1|-|TRBJ2-5|TRBV5-1
CASSLAWGQGKETQYF
TGCGCCAGCAGCTTGGCTTGGGGACAGGGGAAAGAGACCCAGTACTTC
>-|-|TRBJ2-3|TRBV6-5
CASRRTDSWYF
TGTGCCAGCCGTAGGACAGATTCGTGGTATTTT
>-|few|TRBJ2-1|TRBV11-3
CASSPGQYNEQFF
TGTGCCAGCAGCCCCGGACAATACAATGAGCAGTTCTTC